This T cell receptor (beta chain) originates from a study of blood T cell repertoires in COVID-19. Overall study: Nucleic acid was either cDNA or gDNA, and it came from T cells, B-cell-depleted T cells, or PBMCs.

The CDR3 has 18 residues. Germline V lookup: CDR1 MNHEY, CDR2 SVGEGT. V lost 5 bases, J lost 0 bases, and 12 bases stayed unmatched. Profiling relied on immunoSEQ multiplex PCR, and the TCRdb table lists in-frame clones only, not all of them. The profile shows roughly 180,000 clones, approximately 86% of them singletons. The sample taken for sequencing was peripheral blood. The V call is TRBV6-2 or TRBV6-3, the J call TRBJ2-3; 9 bases line up with TRBD1. The sequence came from a man aged 60-69 years who had recovered from COVID-19. CDR3 coding DNA: TGTGCCAGCAGTCCGGTCCCAATGGGACAGGGAAGCACAGATACGCAGTATTTT. It yields the protein CASSPVPMGQGSTDTQYF.